Below are 22 T cell receptor beta chains sequenced from a single sample in a study of cytomegalovirus exposure and HLA in healthy donors. PCR amplification relied on 60 Vbeta primers (plus 13 Jbeta primers). Assay used: immunoSEQ multiplex PCR; TCRdb lists only in-frame clones, some missing. Of about 170,000 clones listed, more than 60% are singletons. Source material: PBMCs. These receptors were obtained from a woman aged 45-60 years in good health and CMV-seropositive.

The V gene is TRBV9, the J gene TRBJ2-3; 7 positions match TRBD2. With V trimmed by 4 bases and J by 4 bases, 15 bases remained unmatched. This CDR3 region has 17 residues. CDR1 and CDR2 (germline): SGDLS, YYNGEE. The DNA for the CDR3 is TGTGCCAGCAGCCCCTCGGGTGGCAGCGGGGTGGCAGATACGCAGTATTTT. As protein: CASSPSGGSGVADTQYF.

CDR3 DNA: TGTGCCAGCAGTTCCAGGGAAGTCTATGGCTACACCTTC. Its protein product is CASSSREVYGYTF. The rearrangement uses TRBV6-5 and TRBJ1-2; tentatively, D is TRBD1 (5 bases). The CDR3 length is 13 residues. V was shortened by 4 bases and J by 4 bases, with 10 bases between the two germline ends. The germline V gene encodes CDR1 MNHEY and CDR2 SVGAGI.

The rearrangement joins TRBV5-4 to TRBJ1-4; the D gene is possibly TRBD1 (6 bases). The CDR3 is 14 amino acids. V was clipped by 7 bases and J by 4 bases, with 14 bases between them. Germline-derived CDR1 and CDR2 are SGHNT and YYREEE (reference sequence). The CDR3 DNA sequence: TGTGCCAGCGGATCCCAGGGGATTAATGAAAAACTGTTTTTT. This translates into CASGSQGINEKLFF.

V gene TRBV7-9 combines with J gene TRBJ2-7; 7 bases agree with TRBD1. Germline CDR1 is SEHNR and CDR2 is FQNEAQ (reference sequence). V lost 4 bases, J lost 5 bases, and 14 bases stayed unmatched. The CDR3 has 16 residues. The CDR3 nucleotides are TGTGCCAGCAGCTCGACCACGACAGGGACAGTCCACGAGCAGTACTTC. Its translation is CASSSTTTGTVHEQYF.

The rearrangement links TRBV10-2 to TRBJ2-5; TRBD2 matches at 11 bases. The V segment lost 3 bases and the J segment 4 bases; nucleotides outside the gene matches: 4. The germline gives CDR1 WSHSY, CDR2 SAAADI. CDR3 length: 15 residues. The CDR3 is CASSDGTSGLETQYF. The DNA of the CDR3 is TGCGCCAGCAGTGACGGGACTAGCGGACTAGAGACCCAGTACTTC.

The V call is TRBV5-1, the J call TRBJ2-1, with TRBD2 matching 14 bases. Germline CDR1 SGHRS, CDR2 YFSETQ. The CDR3 loop spans 16 amino acids. V shed 4 bases and J 7 bases; nucleotides not matched to a gene: 7. CDR3 DNA: TGCGCCAGCAGCCCCGGGACTAGCGGGAGTTATAATGAGCAGTTCTTC. It yields the protein CASSPGTSGSYNEQFF.

DNA for the CDR3: TGCAGTGCTAGGAGGAGCTCTGAAGCTTTCTTT. Translating gives CSARRSSEAFF. The chain has TRBV20-1 and TRBJ1-1; D ambiguous. This CDR3 has 11 amino acids. Per the germline V gene, CDR1 is DFQATT and CDR2 is SNEGSKA (reference sequence). V shed 3 bases and J shed 6 bases, with 8 bases lying between them.

The CDR3 region has the DNA TGCGCCAGCAGCTCAGGACACAATTCATACGAGCAGTACTTC. This sequence encodes CASSSGHNSYEQYF. This chain connects TRBV5-1 to TRBJ2-7; possible D gene TRBD1, 5 bases. This CDR3 is built from 14 residues. V shed 3 bases and J shed 4 bases, with 14 bases lying between them. Germline V gene sequence: CDR1 SGHRS, CDR2 YFSETQ. Based on the CDR3 plus reference TRBV5-1 and TRBJ2-7, the full variable domain is KAGVTQTPRYLIKTRGQQVTLSCSPISGHRSVSWYQQTPGQGLQFLFEYFSETQRNKGNFPGRFSGRQFSNSRSEMNVSTLELGDSALYLCASSSGHNSYEQYFGPGTRLTVT.

The count of this clone is one. The chain is built from TRBV29-1 and TRBJ2-5; 10 bases are shared with TRBD1. This CDR3 comprises 12 residues. The germline CDR1 and CDR2 sequences are SQVTM and ANQGSEA. Trimming at V came to 6 bases and at J to 3 bases, leaving 1 base not matched to a gene. The chain's CDR3 is CSVGQGEETQYF. CDR3 nucleotides: TGCAGCGTCGGACAGGGGGAAGAGACCCAGTACTTC. Drawing the rest from reference TRBV29-1 and TRBJ2-5, the complete variable domain is SAVISQKPSRDICQRGTSLTIQCQVDSQVTMMFWYRQQPGQSLTLIATANQGSEATYESGFVIDKFPISRPNLTFSTLTVSNMSPEDSSIYLCSVGQGEETQYFGPGTRLLVL.

This clone was counted between two and nine times. The chain employs TRBV14 and TRBJ1-2, with D possibly matching TRBD1 (6 bases). The germline V gene encodes CDR1 SGHDN and CDR2 FVKESK. Trimming took off 4 bases at V and 1 base at J, with 19 bases between the two ends. The CDR3 runs to 17 residues. CDR3 nucleotides: TGTGCCAGCAGCCTGGGGACATATTATGATGATAACTATGGCTACACCTTC. Translation: CASSLGTYYDDNYGYTF.

The chain recombines TRBV9 with TRBJ1-2; 9 bases map to TRBD1. CDR1 is SGDLS, CDR2 YYNGEE, per germline. The CDR3 runs to 14 residues. After removal of 4 bases from V and 4 bases from J, the junction contained 5 bases not matched to a gene. CDR3 coding DNA: TGTGCCAGCAGCCCAACACAGGGGGCCTATGGCTACACCTTC. This sequence encodes CASSPTQGAYGYTF.

V and J are TRBV28 and TRBJ1-6; TRBD1 aligns across 7 bases. The CDR3 sequence is 14 residues long. Losses at the gene ends were 8 bases for V and 5 bases for J; bases not matched to a gene: 6. Germline CDR1 MDHEN, CDR2 SYDVKM. The CDR3 DNA sequence: TGTGCCAGCGCACAGGGGCCGAATAATTCACCCCTCCACTTT. Translating it yields CASAQGPNNSPLHF.

This chain connects TRBV9 to TRBJ1-1; 8 bases match TRBD1. The germline V gene encodes CDR1 SGDLS and CDR2 YYNGEE. This CDR3 is built from 15 residues. After removal of 2 bases from V and 0 bases from J, the junction contained 3 bases not matched to a gene. In DNA form, the CDR3 reads TGTGCCAGCAGCGTTGGACAGGGAATGAACACTGAAGCTTTCTTT. It translates to CASSVGQGMNTEAFF.

This clone was recorded a few times. One junction end disagrees with the germline gene, perhaps due to a read error. The gene calls are TRBV7-7 and TRBJ2-6; TRBD2 agrees at 7 bases. This CDR3 spans 20 amino acids. Per the germline V gene, CDR1 is SSHAT and CDR2 is FNYEAQ (reference sequence). DNA for the CDR3: TGTGCTAGCAGCTCCTCAGGGCGCCATGAAGTCGGGGGAGGGGCCAACGGCCTGACTTTC. Translating it yields CASSSSGRHEVGGGANGLTF.

This chain joins TRBV7-2 and TRBJ2-5; no reliable D call. Germline lookup yields CDR1 SGHTA and CDR2 FQGNSA. This CDR3 comprises 13 residues. The ends were cut back, 7 bases at V and 3 bases at J, with 12 bases in the middle. This CDR3 is CASTDSAKETQYF. CDR3 sequence (DNA): TGTGCCAGCACCGACTCAGCTAAAGAGACCCAGTACTTC.

The J gene is TRBJ2-1, the V gene TRBV7-2, with TRBD2 identical over 8 bases. The V gene end was trimmed by 5 bases and the J gene end by 4 bases; junction bases not matched to a gene: 7. CDR1 and CDR2 from the germline V gene are SGHTA and FQGNSA. This CDR3 contains 15 residues. Written as DNA, the CDR3 is TGTGCCAGCAGCGACGGACGGGAGGGATACAATGAGCAGTTCTTC. Translated, it gives CASSDGREGYNEQFF.

This clone was seen a handful of times. V is TRBV28 and J is TRBJ1-1; 8 bases are a match to TRBD1. V lost 6 bases and J lost 3; bases outside the gene matches: 3. There are 13 residues in the CDR3. Germline values: CDR1 MDHEN, CDR2 SYDVKM. The CDR3 DNA sequence: TGTGCCAGCAGCGGACAGGGTGACACTGAAGCTTTCTTT. Translation gives CASSGQGDTEAFF.

The chain links TRBV10-3 to TRBJ2-1, with 14 bases that match TRBD2. Germline-derived CDR1 and CDR2 are ENHRY and SYGVKD. Unmatched junction bases numbered 6, after V lost 0 bases and J lost 8 bases. This CDR3 contains 17 residues. The CDR3: CAISESGLAGVDDEQFF. CDR3 DNA: TGTGCCATCAGTGAGTCGGGACTAGCGGGAGTAGACGATGAGCAGTTCTTC.

The V and J genes are TRBV5-8 and TRBJ2-1, with 7 bases aligning to TRBD1. The CDR3 length is 15 residues. Germline-derived CDR1 and CDR2 are SGHTS and YDEGEE. Unmatched junction bases numbered 9, after V lost 1 base and J lost 8 bases. The CDR3 here is CASSLMGITGDEQFF. DNA of the CDR3: TGTGCCAGCAGCTTGATGGGGATAACAGGGGATGAGCAGTTCTTC. The full variable domain, its missing parts supplied by reference TRBV5-8 and TRBJ2-1, is EAGVTQSPTHLIKTRGQQATLRCSPISGHTSVYWYQQALGLGLQFLLWYDEGEERNRGNFPPRFSGRQFPNYSSELNVNALELEDSALYLCASSLMGITGDEQFFGPGTRLTVL.

The chain joins TRBV7-2 to TRBJ1-1; D is uncertain. Trimming pared 2 bases from V and 1 base from J, leaving 11 bases between. The CDR3 loop spans 15 amino acids. CDR1 is SGHTA, CDR2 FQGNSA, per germline. This CDR3 is CASSLWERQNTEAFF. In DNA form, the CDR3 reads TGTGCCAGCAGCTTATGGGAGAGACAGAACACTGAAGCTTTCTTT.

The rearrangement joins TRBV7-2 to TRBJ2-7; possibly TRBD1 for D (6 bases). The CDR3 has 14 residues. The V and J ends lost 2 bases and 4 bases respectively, with 12 bases between them. From germline, CDR1 is SGHTA and CDR2 FQGNSA. In DNA form, the CDR3 reads TGTGCCAGCAGCTTAACAGGGAGACTGTACGAGCAGTACTTC. Protein: CASSLTGRLYEQYF. The variable domain in full, completed from reference TRBV7-2 and TRBJ2-7, reads GAGVSQSPSNKVTEKGKDVELRCDPISGHTALYWYRQSLGQGLEFLIYFQGNSAPDKSGLPSDRFSAERTGGSVSTLTIQRTQQEDSAVYLCASSLTGRLYEQYFGPGTRLTVT.

This sequence joins TRBV7-9 and TRBJ1-1, with D hard to call. V was clipped by 5 bases and J by 5 bases, with 12 bases between them. The CDR3 is made up of 13 amino acids. Germline V gives CDR1 SEHNR, CDR2 FQNEAQ (reference sequence). The chain's CDR3 is CASSGRERTEAFF. As DNA, the CDR3 is TGTGCCAGCAGCGGGAGAGAAAGGACTGAAGCTTTCTTT.